This is a list of T cell receptor beta chains from one sample in a study of control samples from healthy donors and cancer patients. The protocol was immunoSEQ multiplex PCR, while the TCRdb copy is restricted to in-frame clones and leaves out a portion. The sample includes about 140,000 clones, roughly nine tenths of them seen just once. Sequencing used blood. The receptor source for this set is a woman aged 25 to 45 in good health. Each CDR3 is given with its conserved first and last residue. D genes are given only for firm matches. Some rows have no size entry. The others give once, few or many, or a class for an expanded clone.

- | - | TRBJ1-2 | TRBV28 | TGTGCCAGCAGACCATACCCCCAGGGGGGCTACACCTTC | CASRPYPQGGYTF
- | - | TRBJ2-1 | TRBV11-3 | TGTGGCAGTGAGGGCCTTCCTCAAAATGAGCAGTTCTTC | CGSEGLPQNEQFF
- | - | TRBJ2-1 | TRBV27 | TGTGCCAGCAGTTTGTCCGGTCGGGGGCAGTTCTTC | CASSLSGRGQFF
- | - | TRBJ1-1 | TRBV9 | TGTGCCAGCAGCGTTGGAGGGGTAGGCACTGAAGCTTTCTTT | CASSVGGVGTEAFF
few | TRBD1 | TRBJ1-2 | TRBV5-5 | TGTGCCAGCAGCCCGACGGGACAGGGGAATGGCTACACCTTC | CASSPTGQGNGYTF
- | - | TRBJ1-1 | TRBV27 | TGTGCCAGCAGTTTATGGGCAGGGAACACTGAAGCTTTCTTT | CASSLWAGNTEAFF
- | - | TRBJ2-1 | TRBV9 | TGTGCCAGCAGCGTACAGAGGGAGATTTACAATGAGCAGTTCTTC | CASSVQREIYNEQFF
- | TRBD1 | TRBJ2-7 | TRBV28 | TGTGCCAGCAGTGCCATCGCCGGGACAGAGACCTACGAGCAGTACTTC | CASSAIAGTETYEQYF
few | TRBD1 | TRBJ1-5 | TRBV5-1 | TGCGCCAGCAGCCCGGACAGGGAAGGTCAGCCCCAGCATTTT | CASSPDREGQPQHF
- | TRBD1 | TRBJ1-6 | TRBV5-4 | TGTGCCAGCAGCCTGGACAGGGGTAATAATTCACCCCTCCACTTT | CASSLDRGNNSPLHF